The rows below give T cell receptor beta chains drawn from one sample of a study of blood T cell repertoires in COVID-19. TCRdb's table, derived via immunoSEQ multiplex PCR, lists solely in-frame clones and lacks some. The sample yields more than 90,000 clones, around 80% seen once. The specimen was peripheral blood. These TCRs come from a human donor in a cohort sampled during active COVID-19. The CDR3 runs from the conserved cysteine through the conserved F or W. Fields, in order: CDR3 length, clone size, V gene, D gene, CDR3 protein. A D gene is named only where the DNA matches it firmly. Clone size appears in some rows only: once, few, many, or a class for an expanded clone.

14,NA,TRBV14,TRBD1,CASSLEQGISPLHF
15,NA,TRBV24-1,TRBD1,CATSPQTGDPYEQYF
14,NA,TRBV6-1,NA,CASSEVSTSAGYTF
15,NA,TRBV9,NA,CASSGNTGSGNTIYF
16,NA,TRBV18,NA,CASSPRRGPRTDTQYF
16,NA,TRBV5-1,NA,CASSQRQASVTGELFF
15,NA,TRBV27,TRBD2,CASSSRAGAGYIQYF
13,NA,TRBV6-5,TRBD2,CASGTSISYEQYF
13,NA,TRBV6-5,NA,CASSSGPNQPQHF
14,NA,TRBV3-1/TRBV3-2,TRBD2,CASSQGLASDTQYF
15,NA,TRBV7-2,TRBD1,CASSSQGAPTVEAFF
16,NA,TRBV6-6,TRBD1,CASSYLRGRGTDTQYF
14,NA,TRBV5-1,TRBD1,CASGSPDRNYGYTF
12,NA,TRBV4-1,NA,CASSRSTVEAFF
14,NA,TRBV5-1,TRBD1,CASSLGQGGTEAFF
13,NA,TRBV19,NA,CASNALGSREAFF
16,NA,TRBV7-6,TRBD2,CASSLSPGLAGVEQYF
12,NA,TRBV28,NA,CASRRQLYEQYF
12,NA,TRBV14,NA,CASSQVRHEQYF
12,NA,TRBV9,NA,CASSGEATEAFF
13,NA,TRBV6-4,NA,CASRRTGTGELFF
15,NA,TRBV5-1,NA,CASSLAGDPYNEQFF
12,NA,TRBV18,NA,CASSNMQETQYF
17,NA,TRBV11-3,NA,CASSLRPRAETRETQYF
15,NA,TRBV5-1,NA,CASSLEQRGTDTQYF
14,NA,TRBV10-2,NA,CASSVGSLADTQYF
18,NA,TRBV4-3,TRBD2,CASSQDFLLAGGSDTQYF
13,once,TRBV18,NA,CASSLGANTEAFF
15,NA,TRBV5-4,NA,CASSLDRVANTEAFF
16,NA,TRBV6-1,NA,CASSGGLRGRPYEQYF
17,once,TRBV27,NA,CASSSYTIARSYNEQFF
17,NA,TRBV12-5,NA,CASGFSAGGAYRNEQFF
16,NA,TRBV7-2,NA,CASSLALPGRSQGYTF
14,NA,TRBV18,TRBD1,CASSLDRGPGEQYF
14,NA,TRBV6-5,NA,CASSPGSHNSPLHF
15,NA,TRBV29-1,TRBD2,CSVKMTSGIGDEQYF
17,NA,TRBV27,TRBD1,CASSLPPPFSGGYEQYF
16,NA,TRBV18,TRBD2,CASSPLGTSGMNEQYF
15,NA,TRBV27,TRBD1,CASSFRTGNYNEQFF
15,NA,TRBV4-3,NA,CASSQEDSRNEKLFF
17,NA,TRBV27,TRBD2,CASRQEGLAGGPRGQFF
18,NA,TRBV19,NA,CASSTTGTKHSGANVLTF
16,NA,TRBV5-1,NA,CASSLAMNAGANEQFF
15,NA,TRBV2,NA,CASSELEGKNEKLFF
16,NA,TRBV5-4,TRBD2,CASSLGWTSGANEQFF
15,NA,TRBV9,TRBD1,CASSTRQGNTYEQYF
15,NA,TRBV15,NA,CATSLRTLSTDTQYF
14,NA,TRBV19,NA,CASSLREAGNTIYF
13,NA,TRBV19,NA,CASSGTRGYEQYF
16,NA,TRBV6-4,TRBD1,CASSTAGTGEGHEQFF
17,NA,TRBV5-4,TRBD2,CASSLGASGTLGDEQFF
14,once,TRBV7-9,NA,CASSIDLDGYEQYF